Included here is one T cell receptor beta chain sequence, with context. Antigen specificity is unknown. The record originates from a study of T cell responses to AZD1222 COVID-19 vaccine. Study-wide results and caveats: Increases in Spike-specific TCR breadth and depth were seen after two AZD1222 doses. Of spike-specific TCRs, nearly half reportedly target regions left unmutated in variants. Every sample of the repertoires postdated the peak T cell response.

CDR1 is SGHDT and CDR2 is YYEEEE in the germline V gene. Losses at the gene ends were 0 bases for V and 9 bases for J; bases not matched to a gene: 10. The CDR3 contains 17 residues. Sequenced by immunoSEQ multiplex PCR; TCRdb stores in-frame clones only, minus some. The table shows 85,000 to 90,000 clones, with 90% occurring only once. The chain couples TRBV5-6 to TRBJ1-5; 12 bases align to TRBD1. This specimen was peripheral blood, taken on day 0 of AZD1222 vaccination. The clonotype was recovered from an adult in good health. In DNA form, the CDR3 reads TGTGCCAGCAGCTTGGACCTCGGGACAGGGGGCCTGGGGCCCCAGCATTTT. It is translated as CASSLDLGTGGLGPQHF.